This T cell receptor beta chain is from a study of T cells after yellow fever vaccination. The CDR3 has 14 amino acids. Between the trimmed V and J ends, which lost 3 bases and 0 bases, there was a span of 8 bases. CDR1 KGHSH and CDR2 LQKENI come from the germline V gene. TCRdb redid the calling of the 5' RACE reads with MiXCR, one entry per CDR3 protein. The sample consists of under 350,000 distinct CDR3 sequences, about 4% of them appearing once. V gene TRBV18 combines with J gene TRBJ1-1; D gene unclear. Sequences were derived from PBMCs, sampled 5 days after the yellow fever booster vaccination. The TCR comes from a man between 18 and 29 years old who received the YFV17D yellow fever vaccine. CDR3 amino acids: CASSPQTMNTEAFF. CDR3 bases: TGTGCCAGCTCACCGCAGACCATGAACACTGAAGCTTTCTTT. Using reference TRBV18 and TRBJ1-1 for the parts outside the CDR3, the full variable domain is NAGVMQNPRHLVRRRGQEARLRCSPMKGHSHVYWYRQLPEEGLKFMVYLQKENIIDESGMPKERFSAEFPKEGPSILRIQQVVRGDSAAYFCASSPQTMNTEAFFGQGTRLTVV.